This T cell receptor beta chain was obtained from a study of blood T cells in healthy people across ages. Study outcomes and limitations: Per million T cells, TCR beta diversity dropped about linearly as age rose.

A second roughly 6 to 12 cycle PCR used barcoded and J-beta primers. Each CDR3 protein gets one entry after TCRdb re-called the 5' RACE reads with MiXCR. The data show hundreds of thousands of distinct CDR3 sequences, over 20% seen once. Per germline, CDR1 SGHTA and CDR2 FQGTGA. The trim removed 5 bases at V and 8 bases at J, leaving 11 bases unmatched. The CDR3 extends over 14 amino acids. This clonotype was observed a handful of times. Its antigen is currently unknown. The receptor comes from a man aged 65 to 85 in good health. Sequenced: blood. The gene calls are TRBV7-3 and TRBJ2-7; TRBD1 aligns across 8 bases. The CDR3 coding sequence is TGTGCCAGCAGCAAATCCGGGACAGGTTACAAGCAGTACTTC. Amino acids: CASSKSGTGYKQYF.